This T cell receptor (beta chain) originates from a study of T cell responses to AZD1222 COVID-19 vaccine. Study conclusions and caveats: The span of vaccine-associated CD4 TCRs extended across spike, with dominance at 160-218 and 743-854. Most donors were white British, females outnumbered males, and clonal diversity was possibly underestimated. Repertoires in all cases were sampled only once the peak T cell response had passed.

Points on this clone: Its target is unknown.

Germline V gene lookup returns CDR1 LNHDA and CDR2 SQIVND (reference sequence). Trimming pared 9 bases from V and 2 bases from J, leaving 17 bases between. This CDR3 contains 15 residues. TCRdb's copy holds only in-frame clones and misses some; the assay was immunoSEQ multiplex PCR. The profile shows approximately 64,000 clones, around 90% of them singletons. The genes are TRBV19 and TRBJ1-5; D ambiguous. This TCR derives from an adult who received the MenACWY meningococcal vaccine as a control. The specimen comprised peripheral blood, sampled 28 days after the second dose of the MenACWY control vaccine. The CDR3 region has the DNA TGTGCCAGCCAGGAGGTCCGTTGGGGCAATCAGCCCCAGCATTTT. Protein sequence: CASQEVRWGNQPQHF.